Presented here are 23 T cell receptor beta chains from one specimen sequenced in a study of a mutant IDH1 vaccine in newly diagnosed glioma. Measured with immunoSEQ multiplex PCR; TCRdb has only the in-frame clones, and not every one. In the table there are some 130,000 clones, around 80% of which are singletons. These TCRs' antigens remain unknown. Time point indicated: week 11, during vaccination. Doses consisted of 300 ug of mutant IDH1 20-mer peptide each, paired with topical imiquimod. The sequencing used PBMCs, collected from a glioma patient whose treatment included an IDH1 peptide vaccine. The receptor source for this set is a middle-aged man with glioma.

The chain carries TRBV5-6 and TRBJ1-2, with D tentatively TRBD1 (6 bases). The CDR3 contains 13 residues. The V gene lost 4 bases and the J gene lost 6 bases, with 13 bases spanning the gap. From germline, CDR1 is SGHDT and CDR2 YYEEEE. The CDR3 protein is CASSLTGYDGYTF. The CDR3 coding sequence is TGTGCCAGCAGCCTAACAGGGTACGATGGCTACACCTTC.

This clone appeared once. The chain recombines TRBV11-1 with TRBJ2-7, with a tentative D call TRBD2 (6 bases). The CDR3 is made up of 17 amino acids. Between the trimmed V and J ends, which lost 5 bases and 0 bases, there was a span of 20 bases. The germline CDR1 and CDR2 sequences are SGHAT and FQDESV (reference sequence). CDR3 DNA sequence: TGTGCCAGCAGCGGGCGCGGGACTTCTCAAAGCTCCTACGAGCAGTACTTC. Translated, it gives CASSGRGTSQSSYEQYF.

A single count supports this clone. The CDR3 loop is CATSGNTGELFF. CDR3 in DNA: TGTGCCACCAGCGGGAACACCGGGGAGCTGTTTTTT. V usage is TRBV15 and J usage is TRBJ2-2; D gene unclear. Trimming left V 5 bases short and J 1 base short, with 2 bases between. CDR3 length equals 12 residues. The germline V gene encodes CDR1 LNHNV and CDR2 YYDKDF (reference sequence).

The chain combines TRBV4-3 with TRBJ2-7; 9 bases align to TRBD1. The germline CDR1 and CDR2 sequences are LGHNA and YSLEER. The junction had 17 bases not matched to a gene; V was cut back by 4 bases and J by 4 bases. CDR3 length: 18 residues. The CDR3 nucleotides are TGCGCCAGCAGCCTCCAACGTGATCCGGGACAGGGAGGTTACGAGCAGTACTTC. Translation gives CASSLQRDPGQGGYEQYF.

V is TRBV2 and J is TRBJ2-7; 10 nucleotides agree with TRBD1. The V gene's germline CDR1 is SNHLY and CDR2 FYNNEI. This CDR3 is built from 14 residues. The J segment lost 7 bases and the V segment lost 6 bases, leaving 9 bases of the junction unmatched. This CDR3 reads CASRYGQGEGEQYF. DNA for the CDR3: TGTGCCAGCAGATACGGACAGGGGGAGGGAGAGCAGTACTTC.

The chain carries TRBV28 and TRBJ2-7; 7 nucleotides agree with TRBD2. Germline values: CDR1 MDHEN, CDR2 SYDVKM. CDR3 length equals 16 residues. The junction had 18 bases not matched to a gene; V was cut back by 7 bases and J by 6 bases. The CDR3 protein is CASTPGASGHPSEQYF. For the CDR3, the DNA is TGTGCCAGCACCCCGGGTGCTAGCGGCCATCCGAGCGAGCAGTACTTC. Full variable domain (missing parts from reference TRBV28 and TRBJ2-7): DVKVTQSSRYLVKRTGEKVFLECVQDMDHENMFWYRQDPGLGLRLIYFSYDVKMKEKGDIPEGYSVSREKKERFSLILESASTNQTSMYLCASTPGASGHPSEQYFGPGTRLTVT.

V gene TRBV28 combines with J gene TRBJ1-1; D perhaps matches TRBD1 (6 bases). Germline loops: CDR1 MDHEN, CDR2 SYDVKM. The germline V and J ends were trimmed by 2 bases and 1 base, with 8 bases remaining between them. The CDR3 is 14 residues long. The CDR3 sequence is CASSLGQKNTEAFF. The CDR3 nucleotides are TGTGCCAGCAGTTTAGGACAGAAGAACACTGAAGCTTTCTTT.

This clone was detected once. CDR3 region: CASSPVGGVNNEQFF. The CDR3 DNA reads as TGTGCCAGCAGCCCTGTCGGGGGGGTTAACAATGAGCAGTTCTTC. The chain links TRBV7-9 to TRBJ2-1; 8 bases agree with TRBD2. The germline CDR1 and CDR2 sequences are SEHNR and FQNEAQ (reference sequence). The junction had 8 bases not matched to a gene; V was cut back by 5 bases and J by 5 bases. This CDR3 has 15 residues.

In regard to this clone: The same CDR3 is also encoded by other DNA sequences in this sample. Here the CDR3 reads CASSLASASTDTQYF. Written as DNA, the CDR3 is TGCGCCAGCAGCTTAGCTAGTGCAAGCACAGATACGCAGTATTTT. The chain uses TRBV5-1 and TRBJ2-3; D is unresolved. The germline V gene encodes CDR1 SGHRS and CDR2 YFSETQ. The V end was cut by 2 bases, the J end by 0 bases, with 10 bases between. The CDR3 is made up of 15 amino acids.

The V call is TRBV30, the J call TRBJ2-1; 14 bases agree with TRBD2. CDR3 length: 18 amino acids. The germline CDR1 and CDR2 sequences are GTSNPN and SVGIG (reference sequence). The junction had 10 bases not matched to a gene; V was cut back by 5 bases and J by 1 base. The CDR3 coding sequence is TGTGCCTGGGTGACTAGCGGGGGGGCATTGGGGTCCTACAATGAGCAGTTCTTC. It translates to CAWVTSGGALGSYNEQFF.

The chain employs TRBV4-1 and TRBJ1-3; the D is unclear. CDR1 and CDR2 from the germline V gene are MGHRA and YSYEKL. Trimming pared 5 bases from V and 0 bases from J, leaving 11 bases between. This CDR3 has 15 amino acids. The CDR3 reads CASSYGVFSGNTIYF. CDR3 DNA: TGCGCCAGCAGCTATGGCGTTTTCTCTGGAAACACCATATATTTT.

The rearrangement uses TRBV5-1 and TRBJ1-1; no reliable D call. Germline V gene lookup returns CDR1 SGHRS and CDR2 YFSETQ. The CDR3 runs to 14 residues. V was pared by 1 base and J by 1 base, with 8 bases between. The CDR3 protein is CASSLLGKNTEAFF. The CDR3 DNA sequence: TGCGCCAGCAGCTTGTTGGGTAAGAACACTGAAGCTTTCTTT.

V is TRBV5-4 and J is TRBJ1-3; D is possibly TRBD1 (6 bases). V was shortened by 0 bases and J by 5 bases, with 12 bases between the two germline ends. Looked up from germline, CDR1 is SGHNT and CDR2 is YYREEE (reference sequence). This CDR3 is 15 amino acids long. DNA for the CDR3: TGTGCCAGCAGCTTGGATCGGGGGGCGAGAAACACCATATATTTT. This gives the protein CASSLDRGARNTIYF.

This sequence joins TRBV19 and TRBJ2-3; 8 bases align to TRBD2. CDR3 length: 14 residues. Germline V CDR1 and CDR2: LNHDA, SQIVND (reference sequence). J was trimmed by 6 bases and V by 7 bases; bases with no gene match: 9. CDR3 in amino acids: CASKGRGELDTQYF. As DNA, the CDR3 is TGTGCCAGTAAAGGGCGGGGGGAGTTGGATACGCAGTATTTT.

This chain links TRBV9 with TRBJ1-2; 8 bases match TRBD1. The CDR3 has 14 residues. Trimming removed 4 bases from V and 4 bases from J; junction bases left unmatched: 6. Germline lookup yields CDR1 SGDLS and CDR2 YYNGEE. CDR3 nucleotides: TGTGCCAGCAGCTCCGGACAGGGTATCTATGGCTACACCTTC. Translated, it gives CASSSGQGIYGYTF.

This chain links TRBV11-3 with TRBJ2-1, with TRBD1 matching over 12 bases. Germline loops: CDR1 SGHNT, CDR2 YENEEA. The V gene end was trimmed by 5 bases and the J gene end by 6 bases; junction bases not matched to a gene: 5. The CDR3 has 15 residues. DNA of the CDR3: TGTGCCAGCAGCCTAGGGACAGGGGGCCTCAATGAGCAGTTCTTC. Its translation: CASSLGTGGLNEQFF.

V and J are TRBV5-4 and TRBJ2-1, with D unclear. From germline, CDR1 is SGHNT and CDR2 YYREEE (reference sequence). Trimming stripped 9 bases from V and 1 base from J, with 11 bases between. The CDR3 covers 13 residues. As DNA, the CDR3 is TGTGCCACCACCGGGCCATCCTACAATGAGCAGTTCTTC. It is translated as CATTGPSYNEQFF.

The chain carries TRBV27 and TRBJ1-1, with TRBD1 identical over 7 bases. This CDR3 has 14 residues. Trimming cost V 3 bases and J 3 bases; bases outside gene matches: 4. CDR1 and CDR2 (germline): MNHEY, SMNVEV (reference sequence). The CDR3 DNA reads TGTGCCAGCAGTTTGAGCAGGGGGTACACTGAAGCTTTCTTT. Protein: CASSLSRGYTEAFF.

The gene calls are TRBV9 and TRBJ2-7; unclear D gene. Trimming pared 0 bases from V and 0 bases from J, leaving 10 bases between. The V gene's germline CDR1 is SGDLS and CDR2 YYNGEE. This CDR3 region has 15 residues. CDR3 sequence reads: CASSVEGRSSYEQYF. DNA for the CDR3: TGTGCCAGCAGCGTAGAGGGCAGAAGCTCCTACGAGCAGTACTTC.

The chain employs TRBV19 and TRBJ1-2, with 7 positions matching TRBD1. Germline loops: CDR1 LNHDA, CDR2 SQIVND (reference sequence). The CDR3 has 13 residues. V shed 8 bases, J shed 5 bases, and the junction held 8 bases outside the gene matches. The CDR3 coding sequence is TGTGCCAGTCAAGGACAGGTCGGTTATGGCTACACCTTC. This encodes CASQGQVGYGYTF.

The count of this clone is one. The V and J genes are TRBV5-5 and TRBJ2-6; 9 bases are shared with TRBD2. This CDR3 spans 18 amino acids. In germline, CDR1 is SGHKS, CDR2 YYEKEE (reference sequence). J was trimmed by 2 bases and V by 1 base; bases with no gene match: 7. DNA of the CDR3: TGTGCCAGCAGCTTGCGGCTAGCGGGGTTAGCTGGGGCCAACGTCCTGACTTTC. Protein sequence: CASSLRLAGLAGANVLTF.

CDR3 nucleotide sequence: TGTGCTAGTGGTTTGGTAAATGTGGGGACACTTAATCAGCCCCAGCATTTT. As protein: CASGLVNVGTLNQPQHF. The V gene is TRBV12-5, the J gene TRBJ1-5; a weak D match, TRBD1 (6 bases). The CDR3 length is 17 residues. V lost 0 bases, J lost 4 bases, and 16 bases lay in between. Germline loops: CDR1 LGHNT, CDR2 FRNRAP.

This sequence joins TRBV27 and TRBJ1-2; tentatively, D is TRBD1 (5 bases). CDR1 is MNHEY and CDR2 is SMNVEV in the germline V gene (reference sequence). CDR3 size: 13 residues. Trimming cost V 4 bases and J 5 bases, with 11 bases left between them. CDR3 bases: TGTGCCAGCAGTTCGGGGGGGGTTTATGGCTACACCTTC. This encodes CASSSGGVYGYTF.